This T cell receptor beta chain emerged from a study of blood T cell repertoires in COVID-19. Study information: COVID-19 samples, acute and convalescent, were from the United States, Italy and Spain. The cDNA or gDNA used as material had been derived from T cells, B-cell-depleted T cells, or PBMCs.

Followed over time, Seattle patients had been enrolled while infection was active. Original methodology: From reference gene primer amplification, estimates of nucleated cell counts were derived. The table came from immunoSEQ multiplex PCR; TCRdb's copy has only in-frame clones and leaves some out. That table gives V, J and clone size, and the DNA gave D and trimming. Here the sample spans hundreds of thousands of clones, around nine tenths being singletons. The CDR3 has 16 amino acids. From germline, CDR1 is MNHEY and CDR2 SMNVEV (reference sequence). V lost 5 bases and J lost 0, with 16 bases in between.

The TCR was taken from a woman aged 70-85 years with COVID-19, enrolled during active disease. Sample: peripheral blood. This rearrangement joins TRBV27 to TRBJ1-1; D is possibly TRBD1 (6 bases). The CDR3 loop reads CASSPYGAGVNTEAFF. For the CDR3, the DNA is TGTGCCAGCAGTCCTTATGGGGCAGGGGTGAACACTGAAGCTTTCTTT.